Listed below are T cell receptor beta chains from one sample, sequenced in a study of cytomegalovirus exposure and HLA in healthy donors. The protocol was immunoSEQ multiplex PCR, while the TCRdb copy is restricted to in-frame clones and leaves out a portion. The sample lists 150,000 to 200,000 clones; 73% were seen once. The sample taken for sequencing was PBMCs. The source of these receptors is a woman between 18 and 29 years old in good health and CMV-seropositive. Each CDR3 is given with its conserved first and last residue. The D gene is left open where the match is weak. Clone size, where shown, is once, few, many, or a class for clones that have expanded.

J: TRBJ2-7; D: TRBD1; size: few; V: TRBV5-1; CDR3: CASSLRTGSSYEQYF; DNA: TGCGCCAGCAGCTTGAGGACAGGGAGCTCCTACGAGCAGTACTTC
J: TRBJ2-4; D: NA; size: NA; V: TRBV13; CDR3: CASSSQGTVKNIQYF; DNA: TGTGCCAGCAGCTCTCAGGGGACGGTCAAAAACATTCAGTACTTC
J: TRBJ2-3; D: TRBD2; size: NA; V: TRBV4-1; CDR3: CASSLAGGPYSTDTQYF; DNA: TGCGCCAGCAGCCTAGCGGGGGGCCCTTATAGCACAGATACGCAGTATTTT
J: TRBJ1-2; D: NA; size: NA; V: TRBV18; CDR3: CASSPGEGSLGYTF; DNA: TGTGCCAGCTCACCAGGAGAAGGGAGTCTTGGCTACACCTTC
J: TRBJ2-2; D: NA; size: NA; V: TRBV9; CDR3: CASSGPRDGELFF; DNA: TGTGCCAGCAGCGGGCCCCGGGACGGGGAGCTGTTTTTT
J: TRBJ1-3; D: NA; size: NA; V: TRBV10-3; CDR3: CAIRGDTASGNTIYF; DNA: TGTGCCATCAGGGGGGACACAGCATCTGGAAACACCATATATTTT
J: TRBJ2-2; D: TRBD2; size: NA; V: TRBV5-1; CDR3: CASTLAGENTGELFF; DNA: TGCGCCAGCACACTAGCGGGGGAGAACACCGGGGAGCTGTTTTTT
J: TRBJ2-7; D: NA; size: NA; V: TRBV30; CDR3: CAWRGSPYEQYF; DNA: TGTGCCTGGAGAGGGAGCCCCTACGAGCAGTACTTC
J: TRBJ2-3; D: NA; size: NA; V: TRBV9; CDR3: CASSVVGTSTDTQYF; DNA: TGTGCCAGCAGCGTAGTGGGGACTAGCACAGATACGCAGTATTTT
J: TRBJ2-3; D: TRBD1; size: few; V: TRBV18; CDR3: CASSPVTGGTDTQYF; DNA: TGTGCCAGCTCACCGGTCACAGGGGGCACAGATACGCAGTATTTT
J: TRBJ2-3; D: TRBD1; size: NA; V: TRBV5-1; CDR3: CASSNAGTGGTDTQYF; DNA: TGCGCCAGCAGCAATGCCGGGACAGGGGGCACAGATACGCAGTATTTT
J: TRBJ2-1; D: TRBD2; size: NA; V: TRBV5-1; CDR3: CASSLVSGGPLEEQFF; DNA: TGCGCCAGCAGCTTGGTGAGCGGGGGCCCCTTAGAAGAGCAGTTCTTC
J: TRBJ1-4; D: TRBD1; size: NA; V: TRBV9; CDR3: CASSSGTGRKLFF; DNA: TGTGCCAGCAGCTCTGGGACAGGACGGAAACTGTTTTTT
J: TRBJ2-1; D: NA; size: NA; V: TRBV10-2; CDR3: CASSETRTYNEQFF; DNA: TGCGCCAGCAGTGAAACTAGGACTTACAATGAGCAGTTCTTC
J: TRBJ2-1; D: TRBD2; size: NA; V: TRBV18; CDR3: CASSTGLAGMNEQFF; DNA: TGTGCCAGCTCCACCGGACTAGCGGGGATGAATGAGCAGTTCTTC
J: TRBJ1-1; D: NA; size: NA; V: TRBV9; CDR3: CASSVGAGQLNTEAFF; DNA: TGTGCCAGCAGCGTAGGGGCGGGGCAGCTGAACACTGAAGCTTTCTTT
J: TRBJ2-7; D: TRBD1; size: NA; V: TRBV2; CDR3: CASSTGGYEQYF; DNA: TGTGCCAGCAGCACAGGGGGCTACGAGCAGTACTTC
J: TRBJ2-3; D: TRBD2; size: NA; V: TRBV11-2; CDR3: CASSPGGTSGVYTDTQYF; DNA: TGTGCCAGCAGCCCTGGGGGGACTAGCGGGGTGTATACAGATACGCAGTATTTT
J: TRBJ1-1; D: NA; size: NA; V: TRBV6-1; CDR3: CASTRKTSTEAFF; DNA: TGTGCCAGCACACGAAAAACGAGCACTGAAGCTTTCTTT
J: TRBJ1-4; D: TRBD1; size: NA; V: TRBV5-1; CDR3: CASSVGTGGGEKLFF; DNA: TGCGCCAGCAGCGTAGGGACAGGGGGCGGTGAAAAACTGTTTTTT
J: TRBJ1-2; D: NA; size: NA; V: TRBV4-3; CDR3: CASSQVGGIIYGYTF; DNA: TGCGCCAGCAGCCAAGTGGGGGGTATAATCTATGGCTACACCTTC
J: TRBJ2-7; D: NA; size: few; V: TRBV7-2; CDR3: CASSSRAYEQYF; DNA: TGTGCCAGCAGCTCGAGGGCCTACGAGCAGTACTTC
J: TRBJ2-4; D: TRBD2; size: NA; V: TRBV5-4; CDR3: CASSLERGAKNIQYF; DNA: TGTGCCAGCAGCTTAGAGCGGGGCGCCAAAAACATTCAGTACTTC
J: TRBJ1-2; D: TRBD1; size: NA; V: TRBV5-4; CDR3: CASSAVGQGWHGYTF; DNA: TGTGCCAGCAGCGCTGTGGGACAGGGTTGGCATGGCTACACCTTC
J: TRBJ2-7; D: NA; size: NA; V: TRBV6-5; CDR3: CAAVRDNSYEQYF; DNA: TGTGCCGCCGTTAGGGACAACTCCTACGAGCAGTACTTC
J: TRBJ2-2; D: NA; size: few; V: TRBV9; CDR3: CASTMGGDTGELFF; DNA: TGTGCCAGCACCATGGGGGGAGATACCGGGGAGCTGTTTTTT
J: TRBJ2-3; D: NA; size: NA; V: TRBV25-1; CDR3: CASSVGHPRTDTQYF; DNA: TGTGCCAGCAGTGTGGGACACCCCAGAACAGATACGCAGTATTTT
J: TRBJ2-1; D: TRBD1; size: NA; V: TRBV2; CDR3: CASTSGTGAYNEQFF; DNA: TGTGCCAGCACCTCCGGGACAGGGGCTTACAATGAGCAGTTCTTC
J: TRBJ1-6; D: NA; size: NA; V: TRBV19; CDR3: CASSMKLAENSPLHF; DNA: TGTGCCAGTAGTATGAAGCTAGCGGAGAATTCACCCCTCCACTTT
J: TRBJ2-3; D: TRBD1; size: once; V: TRBV19; CDR3: CASGEDRGADTQYF; DNA: TGTGCCAGTGGGGAGGACAGGGGGGCTGATACGCAGTATTTT
J: TRBJ1-1; D: TRBD1; size: NA; V: TRBV7-9; CDR3: CASSPTGGNTEAFF; DNA: TGTGCCAGCAGCCCGACAGGGGGGAACACTGAAGCTTTCTTT
J: TRBJ1-4; D: NA; size: NA; V: TRBV7-9; CDR3: CASSRSLANNEKLFF; DNA: TGTGCCAGCAGCCGATCTCTGGCAAATAATGAAAAACTGTTTTTT
J: TRBJ2-2; D: TRBD1; size: NA; V: TRBV11-3; CDR3: CASSRAGGTGELFF; DNA: TGTGCCAGCAGCCGCGCAGGGGGAACCGGGGAGCTGTTTTTT